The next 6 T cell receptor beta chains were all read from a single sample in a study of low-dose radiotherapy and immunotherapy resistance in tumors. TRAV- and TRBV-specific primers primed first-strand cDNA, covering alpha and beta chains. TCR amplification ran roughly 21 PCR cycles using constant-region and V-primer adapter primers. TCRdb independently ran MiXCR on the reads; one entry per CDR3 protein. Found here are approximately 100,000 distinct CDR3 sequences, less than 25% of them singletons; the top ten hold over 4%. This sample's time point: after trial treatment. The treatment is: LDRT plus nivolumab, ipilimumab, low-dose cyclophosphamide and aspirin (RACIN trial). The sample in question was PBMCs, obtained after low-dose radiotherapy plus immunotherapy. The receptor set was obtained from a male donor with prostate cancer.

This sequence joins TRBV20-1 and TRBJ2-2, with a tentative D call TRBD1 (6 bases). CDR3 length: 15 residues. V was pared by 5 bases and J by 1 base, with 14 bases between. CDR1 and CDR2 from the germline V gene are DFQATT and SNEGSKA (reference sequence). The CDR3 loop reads CSARYTRGNTGELFF. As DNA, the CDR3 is TGCAGTGCTCGTTACACCAGGGGGAACACCGGGGAGCTGTTTTTT.

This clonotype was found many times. CDR3 region: CASSQDPGTARPPLHF. The DNA of the CDR3 is TGCGCCAGCAGCCAAGATCCTGGGACGGCACGTCCACCCCTCCACTTT. V gene TRBV4-3 combines with J gene TRBJ1-6, with D perhaps TRBD1 (5 bases). Germline CDR1 is LGHNA and CDR2 is YSLEER. V shed 0 bases and J shed 11 bases, with 17 bases lying between them. This CDR3 has 16 amino acids.

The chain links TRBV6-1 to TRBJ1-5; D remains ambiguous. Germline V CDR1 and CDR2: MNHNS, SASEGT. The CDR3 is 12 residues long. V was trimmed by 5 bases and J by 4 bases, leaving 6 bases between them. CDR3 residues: CASSFFNQPQHF. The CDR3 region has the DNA TGTGCCAGCAGTTTCTTTAATCAGCCCCAGCATTTT.

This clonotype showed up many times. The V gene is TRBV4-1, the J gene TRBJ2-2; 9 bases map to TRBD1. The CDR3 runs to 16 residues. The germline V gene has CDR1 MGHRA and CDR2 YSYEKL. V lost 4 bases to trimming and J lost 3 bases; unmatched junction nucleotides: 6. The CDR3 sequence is CASSRPGQGDTGELFF. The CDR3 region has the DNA TGCGCCAGCAGCCGTCCGGGACAGGGTGACACCGGGGAGCTGTTTTTT.

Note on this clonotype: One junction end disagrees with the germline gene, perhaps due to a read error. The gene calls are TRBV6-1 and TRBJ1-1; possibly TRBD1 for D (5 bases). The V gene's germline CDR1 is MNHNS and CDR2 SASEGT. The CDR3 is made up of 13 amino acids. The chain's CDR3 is CVSRAGPNTEAFF. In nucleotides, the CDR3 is TGTGTCAGCAGGGCGGGGCCGAACACTGAAGCTTTCTTT.

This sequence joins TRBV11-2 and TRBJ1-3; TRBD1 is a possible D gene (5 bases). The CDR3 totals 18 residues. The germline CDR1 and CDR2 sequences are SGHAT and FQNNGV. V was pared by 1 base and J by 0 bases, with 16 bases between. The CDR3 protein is CASSLGSMRTTSGNTIYF. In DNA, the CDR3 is TGTGCCAGCAGCTTAGGTTCTATGAGGACAACCTCTGGAAACACCATATATTTT.